This T cell receptor beta chain was identified in a study of blood T cell repertoires in COVID-19. The V gene's germline CDR1 is MNHEY and CDR2 SVGEGT. The CDR3 runs 15 residues. V lost 2 bases to trimming and J lost 5 bases; unmatched junction nucleotides: 5. The authors' processing: Amplification of reference gene primers provided the estimated nucleated cell counts. Repertoires were generated with immunoSEQ multiplex PCR, while TCRdb's copy carries only in-frame clones and drops some. The V and J calls and clone size were taken over from that table, and D and trimming were inferred from the DNA. The table has 30,000 to 35,000 clones, 88% seen once.

The sequence was obtained from a man in his fifties or sixties with COVID-19, enrolled during active disease. The chain has TRBV6-2 or TRBV6-3 and TRBJ1-1, with 10 nucleotides matching TRBD1. Input material: peripheral blood. The CDR3 DNA reads TGTGCCAGCAGTTACCGACAGGGGGCGTGGACTGAAGCTTTCTTT. Its translation is CASSYRQGAWTEAFF.